This is a list of T cell receptor beta chains from one sample in a study of T-cell memory formation after mild COVID-19. TCRdb redid the calling of the 5' RACE reads with MiXCR, one entry per CDR3 protein. The sample shows 250,000 to 350,000 distinct CDR3 sequences, around 15% of them seen only once. The sequencing sample was made of PBMCs or a T cell subset sorted from them (not recorded which). Source of these receptors: a man younger than 30 who had mild COVID-19 (a few samples of this study predate the infection). Cell type and time point are not known. The conserved cysteine and the conserved F or W are not part of the CDR3 here. Each record gives: J gene, V gene, CDR3 protein.

TRBJ2-3 | TRBV11-2 | ASSFTGGTDTQY
TRBJ1-2 | TRBV12-3/TRBV12-4 | ASSVGQGLNYGYT
TRBJ2-1 | TRBV7-9 | ASSSLLGLAGGSPEQF
TRBJ2-7 | TRBV20-1 | SARGPGQGGNEQY
TRBJ2-3 | TRBV12-3/TRBV12-4 | ASTTLTDTQY
TRBJ1-1 | TRBV5-1 | ASSLAQGIENTEAF
TRBJ2-3 | TRBV4-1 | ASSQDHRAAQY
TRBJ2-5 | TRBV4-2 | ASSQERGGRETQY
TRBJ2-2 | TRBV5-1 | ASSFQGGTGELF
TRBJ1-1 | TRBV12-3/TRBV12-4 | ASSPQPTGNTEAF
TRBJ2-1 | TRBV27 | ASRRRDRGWYNEQF
TRBJ2-7 | TRBV10-3 | AISETPGQDSYEQY
TRBJ2-2 | TRBV4-3 | ASSVEQGAGELF
TRBJ2-7 | TRBV10-1 | ASSESLAGGFPREQY
TRBJ2-3 | TRBV12-3/TRBV12-4 | ASRDRGGADTQY
TRBJ2-2 | TRBV6-5 | ASRGGGELF
TRBJ1-1 | TRBV6-6 | ASSFRVLTTEAF
TRBJ1-4 | TRBV5-1 | ASSPRRANNEKLF
TRBJ1-1 | TRBV28 | ATWGGTEAF
TRBJ2-1 | TRBV7-2 | ASSSGDANEQF
TRBJ1-2 | TRBV5-1 | ASSLESGGYGYT
TRBJ2-1 | TRBV7-2 | ASSLTGSEQF
TRBJ2-5 | TRBV12-3/TRBV12-4 | ASSLGLKETQY
TRBJ2-7 | TRBV5-5 | ASSLLVSYEQY
TRBJ2-5 | TRBV5-1 | ASTGYSGGYQETQY
TRBJ1-3 | TRBV10-3 | AISDSVSGNTIY
TRBJ1-2 | TRBV9 | ASSEGGSNYGYS
TRBJ2-1 | TRBV6-5 | ASSSARDTSSYNEQF
TRBJ2-2 | TRBV6-4 | ASSGTANTGELF
TRBJ2-4 | TRBV4-3 | ASSQDGQWKNIQY
TRBJ2-2 | TRBV5-1 | ASSLAGPKSGELF
TRBJ1-5 | TRBV6-2/TRBV6-3 | ASSYFDRAYSNQPQH
TRBJ2-5 | TRBV9 | ASSVSGRQETQY
TRBJ2-7 | TRBV29-1 | SVEVRADEQY
TRBJ2-1 | TRBV4-1 | ASSQRLMTDLF
TRBJ2-3 | TRBV5-1 | ASSFRGFTDTQY
TRBJ2-7 | TRBV6-2/TRBV6-3 | ASSYSGRTGSEQY
TRBJ2-3 | TRBV7-8 | ASTIYRLTDTQY
TRBJ2-3 | TRBV7-6 | ASSVLGGTDTQY
TRBJ1-2 | TRBV12-3/TRBV12-4 | ASSFRGALNYGYT